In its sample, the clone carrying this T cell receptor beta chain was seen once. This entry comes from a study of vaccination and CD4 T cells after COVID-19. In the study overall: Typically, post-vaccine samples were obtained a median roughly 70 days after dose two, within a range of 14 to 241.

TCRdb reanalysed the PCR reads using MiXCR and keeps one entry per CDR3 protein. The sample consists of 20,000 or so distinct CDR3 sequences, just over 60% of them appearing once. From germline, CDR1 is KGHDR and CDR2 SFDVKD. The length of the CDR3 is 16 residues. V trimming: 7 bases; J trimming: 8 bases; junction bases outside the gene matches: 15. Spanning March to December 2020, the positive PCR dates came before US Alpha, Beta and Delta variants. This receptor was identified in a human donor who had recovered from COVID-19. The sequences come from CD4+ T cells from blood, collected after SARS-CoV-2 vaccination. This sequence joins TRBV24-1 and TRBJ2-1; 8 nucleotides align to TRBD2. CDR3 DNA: TGTGCCACCAGCGACCACGGGAGGGCCTCAGTCTATGAGCAGTTCTTC. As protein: CATSDHGRASVYEQFF.